The 3 T cell receptor beta chains given below trace back to one sample, sequenced in a study of blood T cell repertoires in COVID-19. TCRdb's table, derived via immunoSEQ multiplex PCR, lists solely in-frame clones and lacks some. The data contain about 130,000 clones, approximately 82% of them singletons. Sequences were obtained from peripheral blood. These receptors originate from a man aged 40-55 years with active or convalescent COVID-19.

This chain links TRBV6-1 with TRBJ1-5; D gene uncertain. The CDR3 length is 16 residues. Germline V gene lookup returns CDR1 MNHNS and CDR2 SASEGT. V was pared by 0 bases and J by 0 bases, with 9 bases between. This CDR3 reads CASSEAGDNSNQPQHF. Here the CDR3 DNA reads TGTGCCAGCAGTGAAGCCGGGGATAATAGCAATCAGCCCCAGCATTTT.

This clone was seen only once. The chain has TRBV11-1 and TRBJ2-7; 7 bases line up with TRBD1. This CDR3 has 14 residues. Germline trimming cut 7 bases from V and 3 bases from J; bases unmatched to any gene: 9. Germline CDR1 reads SGHAT; CDR2 reads FQDESV (reference sequence). For the CDR3, the DNA is TGTGCCAGCACCAGACAGGGAAGGGGCTACGAGCAGTACTTC. Its translation is CASTRQGRGYEQYF.

This chain connects TRBV2 to TRBJ2-2; 10 bases fit TRBD2. The V and J ends lost 4 bases and 3 bases, in that order; junction bases with no gene match: 2. This CDR3 spans 15 amino acids. Germline lookup yields CDR1 SNHLY and CDR2 FYNNEI. The CDR3 loop is CASSVAGGDTGELFF. In DNA, the CDR3 is TGTGCCAGCAGTGTAGCGGGGGGAGACACCGGGGAGCTGTTTTTT.